This T cell receptor (beta chain) was recovered during a study of shared clonotypes between healthy human individuals. The CDR3 extends over 13 amino acids. Between the trimmed V and J ends, which lost 4 bases and 6 bases, there was a span of 10 bases. Germline V CDR1 and CDR2: ENHRY, SYGVKD. With ten immunoSEQ deep assay plates, unsorted PBMC DNA underwent sequencing. Libraries were prepared by immunoSEQ multiplex PCR; TCRdb keeps only in-frame clonotypes and omits some of them. The sample shows about 490,000 clones, roughly 80% of them seen only once. The chain is built from TRBV10-3 and TRBJ2-1, with no clear D. This sequence originates from a woman in her thirties or forties in good health. Some clones in this sample may be carry-over from other donors' samples. Sequenced: PBMCs. CDR3: CAISGPYSNEQFF. In nucleotides, the CDR3 is TGTGCCATCAGTGGGCCCTATTCCAATGAGCAGTTCTTC.